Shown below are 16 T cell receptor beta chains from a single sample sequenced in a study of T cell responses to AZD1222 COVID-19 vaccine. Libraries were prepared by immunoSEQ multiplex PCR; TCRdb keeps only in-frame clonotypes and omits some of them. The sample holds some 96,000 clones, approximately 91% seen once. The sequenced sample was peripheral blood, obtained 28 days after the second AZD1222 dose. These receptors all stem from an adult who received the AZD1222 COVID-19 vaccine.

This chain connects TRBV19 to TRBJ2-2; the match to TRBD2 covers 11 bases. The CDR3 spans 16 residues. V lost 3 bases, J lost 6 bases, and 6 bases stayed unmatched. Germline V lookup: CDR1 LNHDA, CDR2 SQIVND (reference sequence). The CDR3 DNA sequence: TGTGCCAGTAGTATCTATAGCGGGAGGGCTCCCGGGGAGCTGTTTTTT. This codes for CASSIYSGRAPGELFF.

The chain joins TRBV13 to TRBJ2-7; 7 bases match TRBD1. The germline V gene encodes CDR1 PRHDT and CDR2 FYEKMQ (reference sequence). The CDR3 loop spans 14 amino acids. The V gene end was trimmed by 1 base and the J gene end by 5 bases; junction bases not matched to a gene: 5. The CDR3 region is CASSLEQGTDEQYF. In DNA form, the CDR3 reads TGTGCCAGCAGCTTAGAACAGGGGACGGACGAGCAGTACTTC.

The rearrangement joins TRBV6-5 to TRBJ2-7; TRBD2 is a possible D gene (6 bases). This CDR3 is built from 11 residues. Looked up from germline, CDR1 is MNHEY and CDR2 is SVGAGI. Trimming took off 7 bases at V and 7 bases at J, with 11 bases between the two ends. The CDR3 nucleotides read TGTGCCAGCATTCTAGCGAAAGAGCAGTACTTC. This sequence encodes CASILAKEQYF.

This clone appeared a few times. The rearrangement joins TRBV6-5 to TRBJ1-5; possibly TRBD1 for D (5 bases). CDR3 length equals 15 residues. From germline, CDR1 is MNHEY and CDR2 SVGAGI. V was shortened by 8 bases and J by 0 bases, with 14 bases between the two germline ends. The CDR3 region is CASLPLGHSNQPQHF. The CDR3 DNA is TGTGCCAGCTTACCTTTGGGGCATAGCAATCAGCCCCAGCATTTT.

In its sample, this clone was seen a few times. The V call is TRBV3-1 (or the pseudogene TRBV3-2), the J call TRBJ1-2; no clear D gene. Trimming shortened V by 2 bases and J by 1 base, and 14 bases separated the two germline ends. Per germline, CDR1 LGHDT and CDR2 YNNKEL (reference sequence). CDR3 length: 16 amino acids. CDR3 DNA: TGTGCCAGCAGCCAACCACTTGGGCGCCTTAACTATGGCTACACCTTC. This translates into CASSQPLGRLNYGYTF.

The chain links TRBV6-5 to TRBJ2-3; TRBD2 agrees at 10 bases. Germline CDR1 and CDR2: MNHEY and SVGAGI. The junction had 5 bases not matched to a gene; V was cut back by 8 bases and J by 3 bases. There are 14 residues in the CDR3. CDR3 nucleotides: TGTGCCAGCGCGACTAGCGGGTGGACAGATACGCAGTATTTT. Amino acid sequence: CASATSGWTDTQYF.

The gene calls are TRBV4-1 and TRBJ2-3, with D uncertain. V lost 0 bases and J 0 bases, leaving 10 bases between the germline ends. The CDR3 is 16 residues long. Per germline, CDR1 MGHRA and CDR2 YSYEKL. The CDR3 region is CASSQDRSSSTDTQYF. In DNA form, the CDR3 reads TGCGCCAGCAGCCAAGACCGGTCCAGCAGCACAGATACGCAGTATTTT.

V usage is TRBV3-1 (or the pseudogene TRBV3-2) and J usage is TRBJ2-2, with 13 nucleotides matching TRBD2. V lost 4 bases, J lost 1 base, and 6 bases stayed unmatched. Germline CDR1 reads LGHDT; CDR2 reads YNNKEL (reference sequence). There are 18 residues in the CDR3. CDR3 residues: CASSLQTSGRLNTGELFF. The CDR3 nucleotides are TGTGCCAGCAGCCTACAGACTAGCGGGAGGTTGAACACCGGGGAGCTGTTTTTT.

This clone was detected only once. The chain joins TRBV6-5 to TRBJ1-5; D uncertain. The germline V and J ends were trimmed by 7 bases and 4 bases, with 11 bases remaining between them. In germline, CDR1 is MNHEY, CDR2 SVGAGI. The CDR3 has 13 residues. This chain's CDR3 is CASKETGNQPQHF. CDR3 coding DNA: TGTGCCAGCAAAGAAACGGGTAATCAGCCCCAGCATTTT.

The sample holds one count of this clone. The CDR3: CASSGRGKTEAFF. CDR3 sequence (DNA): TGTGCCAGCAGCGGTAGGGGAAAGACTGAAGCTTTCTTT. V is TRBV9 and J is TRBJ1-1; D is possibly TRBD1 (5 bases). Between the trimmed V and J ends, which lost 3 bases and 5 bases, there was a span of 11 bases. The CDR3 is 13 residues long. Germline CDR1 is SGDLS and CDR2 is YYNGEE. Together with reference TRBV9 and TRBJ1-1, the CDR3 gives the full variable domain: DSGVTQTPKHLITATGQRVTLRCSPRSGDLSVYWYQQSLDQGLQFLIQYYNGEERAKGNILERFSAQQFPDLHSELNLSSLELGDSALYFCASSGRGKTEAFFGQGTRLTVV.

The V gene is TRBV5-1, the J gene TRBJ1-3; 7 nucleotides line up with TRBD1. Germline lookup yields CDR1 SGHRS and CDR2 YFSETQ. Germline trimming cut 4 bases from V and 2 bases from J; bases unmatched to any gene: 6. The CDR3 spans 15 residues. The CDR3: CASSLTGVAGNTIYF. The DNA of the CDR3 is TGCGCCAGCAGCCTTACAGGGGTGGCTGGAAACACCATATATTTT.

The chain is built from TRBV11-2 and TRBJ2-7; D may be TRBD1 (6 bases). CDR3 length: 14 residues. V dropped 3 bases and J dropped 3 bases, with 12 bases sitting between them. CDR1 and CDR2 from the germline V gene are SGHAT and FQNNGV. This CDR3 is CASSLGASSYEQYF. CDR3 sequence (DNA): TGTGCCAGCAGCTTGGGGGCCTCAAGCTACGAGCAGTACTTC.

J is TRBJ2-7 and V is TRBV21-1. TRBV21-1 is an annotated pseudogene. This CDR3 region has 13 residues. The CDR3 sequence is CASSREDPYEQYF. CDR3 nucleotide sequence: TGTGCCAGCAGCAGAGAGGACCCCTACGAGCAGTACTTC.

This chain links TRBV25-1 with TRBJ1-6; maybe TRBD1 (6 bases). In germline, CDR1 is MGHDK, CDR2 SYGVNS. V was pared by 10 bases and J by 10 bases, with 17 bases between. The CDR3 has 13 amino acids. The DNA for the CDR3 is TGTGCCACCCGTTCCACAGGGTCGTCACCCCTCCACTTT. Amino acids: CATRSTGSSPLHF.

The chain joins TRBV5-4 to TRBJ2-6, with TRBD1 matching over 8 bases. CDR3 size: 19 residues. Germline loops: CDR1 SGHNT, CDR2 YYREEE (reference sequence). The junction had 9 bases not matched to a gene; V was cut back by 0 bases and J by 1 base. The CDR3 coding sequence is TGTGCCAGCAGCTTGGCTCGGGACAGGTTTTTTTCTGGGGCCAACGTCCTGACTTTC. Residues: CASSLARDRFFSGANVLTF.

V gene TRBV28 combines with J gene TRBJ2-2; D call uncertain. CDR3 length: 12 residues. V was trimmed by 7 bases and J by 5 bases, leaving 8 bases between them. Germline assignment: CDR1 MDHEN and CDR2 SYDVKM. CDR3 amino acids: CASISQTGELFF. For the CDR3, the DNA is TGTGCCAGCATCTCACAGACCGGGGAGCTGTTTTTT.